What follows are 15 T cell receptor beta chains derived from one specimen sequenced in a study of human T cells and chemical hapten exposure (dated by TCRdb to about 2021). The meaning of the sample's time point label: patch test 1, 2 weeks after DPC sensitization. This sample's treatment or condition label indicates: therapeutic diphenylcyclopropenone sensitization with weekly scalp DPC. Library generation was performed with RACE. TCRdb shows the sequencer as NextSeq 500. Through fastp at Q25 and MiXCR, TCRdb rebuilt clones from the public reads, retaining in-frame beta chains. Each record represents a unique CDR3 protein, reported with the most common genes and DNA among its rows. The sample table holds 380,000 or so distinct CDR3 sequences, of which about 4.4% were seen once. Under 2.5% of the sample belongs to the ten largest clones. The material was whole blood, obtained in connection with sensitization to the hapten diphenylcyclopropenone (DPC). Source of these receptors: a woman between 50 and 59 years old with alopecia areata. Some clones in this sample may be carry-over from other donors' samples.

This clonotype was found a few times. The CDR3 sequence: CAWSTGGNYGYTF. The DNA of the CDR3 is TGTGCCTGGTCCACGGGGGGGAACTATGGCTACACCTTC. The V call is TRBV30, the J call TRBJ1-2, with D possibly matching TRBD1 (5 bases). Between the trimmed V and J ends, which lost 5 bases and 2 bases, there was a span of 12 bases. The germline gives CDR1 GTSNPN, CDR2 SVGIG (reference sequence). The CDR3 consists of 13 residues.

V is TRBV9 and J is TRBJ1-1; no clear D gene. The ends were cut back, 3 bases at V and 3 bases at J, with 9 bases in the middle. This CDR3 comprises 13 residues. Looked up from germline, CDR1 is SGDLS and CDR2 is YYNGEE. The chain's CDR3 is CASSGGLDTEAFF. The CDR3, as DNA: TGTGCCAGCAGCGGAGGACTGGACACTGAAGCTTTCTTT.

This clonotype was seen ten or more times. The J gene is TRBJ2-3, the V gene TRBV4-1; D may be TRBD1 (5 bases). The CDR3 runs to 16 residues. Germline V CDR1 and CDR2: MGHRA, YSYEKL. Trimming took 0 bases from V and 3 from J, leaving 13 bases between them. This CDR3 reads CASSQEPGIRTDTQYF. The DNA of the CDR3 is TGCGCCAGCAGCCAAGAGCCAGGGATTAGGACAGATACGCAGTATTTT.

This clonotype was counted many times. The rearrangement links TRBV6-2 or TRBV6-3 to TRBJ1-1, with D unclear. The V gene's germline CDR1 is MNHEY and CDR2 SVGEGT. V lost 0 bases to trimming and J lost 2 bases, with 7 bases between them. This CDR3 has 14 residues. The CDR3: CASSYSTPNTEAFF. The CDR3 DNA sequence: TGTGCCAGCAGTTACTCGACACCAAACACTGAAGCTTTCTTT.

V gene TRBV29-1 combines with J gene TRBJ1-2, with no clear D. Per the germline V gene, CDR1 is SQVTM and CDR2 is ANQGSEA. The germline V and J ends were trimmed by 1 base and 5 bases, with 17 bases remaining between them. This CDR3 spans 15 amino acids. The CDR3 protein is CSVEGSQPEGYGYTF. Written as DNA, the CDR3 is TGCAGCGTTGAAGGGTCCCAGCCTGAGGGATATGGCTACACCTTC.

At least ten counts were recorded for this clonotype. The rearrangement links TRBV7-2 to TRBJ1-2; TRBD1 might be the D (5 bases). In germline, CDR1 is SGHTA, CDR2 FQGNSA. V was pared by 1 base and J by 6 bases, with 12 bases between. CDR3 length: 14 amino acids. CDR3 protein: CASSLGHRTNGYTF. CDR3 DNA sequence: TGTGCCAGCAGCTTAGGTCACAGGACGAATGGCTACACCTTC.

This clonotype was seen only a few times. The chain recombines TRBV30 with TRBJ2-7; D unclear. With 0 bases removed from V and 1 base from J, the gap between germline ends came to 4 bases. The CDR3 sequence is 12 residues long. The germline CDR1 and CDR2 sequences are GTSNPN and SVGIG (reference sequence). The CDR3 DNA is TGTGCCTGGAGTGTACTATCCTACGAGCAGTACTTC. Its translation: CAWSVLSYEQYF.

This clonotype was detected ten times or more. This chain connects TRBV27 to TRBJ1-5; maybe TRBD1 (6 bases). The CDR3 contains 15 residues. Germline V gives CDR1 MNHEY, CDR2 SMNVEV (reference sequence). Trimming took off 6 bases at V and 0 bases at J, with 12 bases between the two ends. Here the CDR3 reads CASSPYRDSNQPQHF. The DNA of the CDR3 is TGTGCCAGCAGCCCTTACAGGGATAGCAATCAGCCCCAGCATTTT.

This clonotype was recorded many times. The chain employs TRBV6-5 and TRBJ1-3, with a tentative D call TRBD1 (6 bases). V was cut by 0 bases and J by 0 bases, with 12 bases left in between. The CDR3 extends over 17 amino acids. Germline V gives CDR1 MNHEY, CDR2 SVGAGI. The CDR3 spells CASSYSSRGRSGNTIYF. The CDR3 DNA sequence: TGTGCCAGCAGTTACTCGAGTCGGGGGCGCTCTGGAAACACCATATATTTT.

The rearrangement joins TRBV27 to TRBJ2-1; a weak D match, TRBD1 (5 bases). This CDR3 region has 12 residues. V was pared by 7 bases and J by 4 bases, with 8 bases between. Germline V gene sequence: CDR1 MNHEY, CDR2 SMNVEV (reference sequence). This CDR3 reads CASKDSYNEQFF. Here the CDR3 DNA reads TGTGCCAGCAAAGACAGTTACAATGAGCAGTTCTTC.

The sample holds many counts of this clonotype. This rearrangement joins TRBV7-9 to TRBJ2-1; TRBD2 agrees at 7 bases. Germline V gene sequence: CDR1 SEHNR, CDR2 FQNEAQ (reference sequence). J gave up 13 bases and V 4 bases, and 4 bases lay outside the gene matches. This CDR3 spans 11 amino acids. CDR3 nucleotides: TGTGCCAGCAGCTCGGGACTACACCAGTTCTTC. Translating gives CASSSGLHQFF.

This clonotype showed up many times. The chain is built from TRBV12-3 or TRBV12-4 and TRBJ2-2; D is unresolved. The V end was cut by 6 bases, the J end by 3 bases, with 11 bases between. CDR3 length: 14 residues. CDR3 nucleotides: TGTGCCAGCAGCCTGGGCTCCTACACCGGGGAGCTGTTTTTT. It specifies CASSLGSYTGELFF.

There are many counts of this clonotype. The DNA of the CDR3 is TGTGCCAGCAGTTCCCGACAGGGGGCGAAGGAGCAGTACTTC. Translating it yields CASSSRQGAKEQYF. This chain uses TRBV12-3 or TRBV12-4 with TRBJ2-7; 10 bases line up with TRBD1. The CDR3 has 14 amino acids. Unmatched junction bases numbered 7, after V lost 4 bases and J lost 7 bases.

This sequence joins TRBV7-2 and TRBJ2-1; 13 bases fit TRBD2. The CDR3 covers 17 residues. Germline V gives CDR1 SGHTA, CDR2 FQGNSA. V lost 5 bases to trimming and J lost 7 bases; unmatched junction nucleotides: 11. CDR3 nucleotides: TGTGCCAGCAGCCCCCGACTAGCGGGGGGCCAGGGTAATGAGCAGTTCTTC. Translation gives CASSPRLAGGQGNEQFF.

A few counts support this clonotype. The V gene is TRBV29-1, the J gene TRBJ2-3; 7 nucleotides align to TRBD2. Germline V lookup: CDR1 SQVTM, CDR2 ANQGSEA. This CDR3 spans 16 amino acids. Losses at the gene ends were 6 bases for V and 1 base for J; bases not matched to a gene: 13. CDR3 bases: TGCAGCGTCGCCACCTGGGGGAGCGGGGGCACAGATACGCAGTATTTT. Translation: CSVATWGSGGTDTQYF.